One TCR beta chain is described in this entry. Its recognized antigen is unknown. Base qualities are missing; no much larger clone stands one base away. This entry comes from a study of blood T cell repertoires in COVID-19 (dated by TCRdb to 2018 to 2021). Looking at the study overall: Samples from collaborators originated in the United States, Italy and Spain and spanned both the acute and convalescent phases of COVID-19. The material from the prospective study consisted of cDNA or gDNA derived from T cells, B-cell-depleted T cells, or PBMCs. The dataset comprised deeply sampled blood TCRbeta repertoires from subjects exposed to, actively infected with, or recovered from COVID-19. The repertoires were released in a freely available public database intended as a resource for research on the immune response to SARS-CoV-2. The samples were drawn from the first 160 participants of the ongoing ImmuneRACE study and from about 1,200 subjects provided by 6 global collaborators. The sample metadata nearly always contained a de-identified subject ID, COVID-19 status, age in years and sex. HLA class I and class II types, where available, came from metadata supplied by the sample provider rather than from assay-based typing. What the authors observed across the whole study: Clinical and demographic metadata were provided uncurated, with the amount varying by source and participant.

TCRbeta CDR3 regions were amplified from genomic DNA using the immunoSEQ Assay, a bias-controlled multiplex PCR. Processing in the source paper ran as follows. Nucleated cell counts per sample were estimated from amplification of reference gene primers within the assay. Sequence reads were collapsed and filtered to measure the absolute abundance of every unique TCRbeta CDR3 rearrangement. For each sample, productive Simpson clonality was calculated as the square root of Simpson's diversity index across productive rearrangements. TCRdb obtained this table from immuneACCESS and retained in-frame rearrangements with V and J assigned. These tables miss some clones; where compared with another copy, unresolved V genes account for less than half of the shortfall, and the remainder is unexplained. V and J calls and clone size follow that table, whereas D and trimming were derived from the DNA. In this sample the table shows about 310,000 clones, around 89% of which occur a single time. 3.5% to 5% of the sample goes to the ten largest clones.

Spanning cysteine to phenylalanine, the CDR3 consists of 13 amino acids. The only DNA kept is the CDR3, 39 bases in frame from the first base. Trimming removed 4 bases from V and 8 bases from J, leaving 14 bases between the germline ends. CDR1 and CDR2, per the germline V gene, are MDHEN and SYDVKM. Enrolling through a virtual design, the prospective study's participants ranged in age from roughly 18 to 100 years and lived across approximately 25 United States geographic areas. To assign participants to cohorts, the prospective study relied on clinical history that participants themselves reported in a screening survey and a study questionnaire. Each participant in the prospective study had whole blood, serum and a nasopharyngeal or oropharyngeal swab collected by mobile phlebotomists. Additional blood draws and questionnaires over a 2-month period could optionally be provided by prospective study participants. Blood samples from the prospective study were shipped frozen or at room temperature prior to DNA extraction.

The sequence joins TRBV28 to TRBJ1-1; matching of 6 bases hints at TRBD1 as the D gene. Source material: PBMCs or T cells enriched from blood (not recorded which). The sequence came from a woman aged 18-29 years with acute COVID-19. In nucleotide form, the sequence is TGTGCCAGCAGTTCCCCTCCAGGACAGGAAGCTTTCTTT. Its protein product is CASSSPPGQEAFF.